Following are 4 T cell receptor beta chains from one sample sequenced in a study of T cell repertoires in cytomegalovirus infection. The antigens these receptors bind are not known. TCRdb processed the reads anew with MiXCR; each CDR3 protein has one entry. The table records about 110,000 distinct CDR3 sequences, 25% to 30% of them present only once. The sample here was CD8+ T cells from cultured PBMCs, taken from culture after CMV antigen stimulation. The receptor set was obtained from a human donor in good health (CMV status not recorded). Some clones in this sample may be carry-over from other donors' samples.

This clonotype was seen a handful of times. V and J are TRBV7-9 and TRBJ2-1; TRBD1 aligns across 11 bases. The length of the CDR3 is 16 residues. The V segment lost 5 bases and the J segment 3 bases; nucleotides outside the gene matches: 6. Germline CDR1 SEHNR, CDR2 FQNEAQ (reference sequence). The CDR3 sequence is CASSPGQGENYNEQFF. CDR3 DNA: TGTGCCAGCAGCCCGGGACAGGGGGAGAACTACAATGAGCAGTTCTTC.

Only a few counts were recorded for this clonotype. The chain couples TRBV4-1 to TRBJ1-1; D is uncertain. There are 11 residues in the CDR3. The V end was cut by 1 base, the J end by 7 bases, with 4 bases between. Germline loops: CDR1 MGHRA, CDR2 YSYEKL. CDR3 sequence reads: CASSQGVEAFF. CDR3 nucleotides: TGCGCCAGCAGCCAAGGGGTTGAAGCTTTCTTT.

The chain is built from TRBV11-2 and TRBJ2-5; either TRBD1 or TRBD2 may fit D (5 bases each). CDR1 is SGHAT and CDR2 is FQNNGV in the germline V gene. V was shortened by 4 bases and J by 1 base, with 25 bases between the two germline ends. The length of the CDR3 is 19 residues. DNA of the CDR3: TGTGCCAGCAGCTCACTAGGGAATGTAGGGGCCACTCTCCAAGAGACCCAGTACTTC. Protein: CASSSLGNVGATLQETQYF.

The V call is TRBV6-6, the J call TRBJ2-1; D remains unclear. Trimming removed 6 bases at V and 10 bases at J, with 10 bases between. The CDR3 spans 11 residues. Germline CDR1 and CDR2: MNHNY and SVGAGI (reference sequence). As DNA, the CDR3 is TGTGCCAGCAGCACGGCAGGCGAGCAGTTCTTC. Residues: CASSTAGEQFF.